The 26 T cell receptor beta chains reported below all come from one sample, sequenced in a study of cytomegalovirus exposure and HLA in healthy donors. Profiled with immunoSEQ multiplex PCR; TCRdb holds only in-frame clones, not every one. In the table there are roughly 130,000 clones, 70% to 90% of which are singletons. Sequences were obtained from PBMCs. The source of these receptors is a man between 18 and 29 years old in good health and CMV-seronegative.

V gene TRBV30 combines with J gene TRBJ1-1; 7 positions match TRBD1. The CDR3 is 16 residues long. Trimming cost V 1 base and J 1 base; bases outside gene matches: 9. CDR1 is GTSNPN and CDR2 is SVGIG in the germline V gene (reference sequence). The CDR3 DNA is TGTGCCTGGAGTGGAATTGCGGGACAGACGAACACTGAAGCTTTCTTT. This sequence encodes CAWSGIAGQTNTEAFF.

In this sample, this clone turned up once. V usage is TRBV7-2 and J usage is TRBJ1-2; 7 positions match TRBD1. V was pared by 4 bases and J by 8 bases, with 4 bases of the junction left unmatched. Germline V lookup: CDR1 SGHTA, CDR2 FQGNSA. CDR3 length: 12 residues. The CDR3 reads CASSYGQAGYTF. As DNA, the CDR3 is TGTGCCAGCAGCTACGGACAGGCGGGCTACACCTTC.

V gene TRBV29-1 combines with J gene TRBJ1-4; D unresolved. Between the trimmed V and J ends, which lost 4 bases and 0 bases, there was a span of 9 bases. CDR3 size: 14 residues. Germline V lookup: CDR1 SQVTM, CDR2 ANQGSEA. The CDR3 bases are TGCAGCGTTGGGACTTGGGCAACTAATGAAAAACTGTTTTTT. This codes for CSVGTWATNEKLFF.

This chain connects TRBV4-1 to TRBJ2-7; possibly TRBD1 for D (6 bases). This CDR3 comprises 13 residues. Germline lookup yields CDR1 MGHRA and CDR2 YSYEKL. Between the trimmed V and J ends, which lost 2 bases and 3 bases, there was a span of 8 bases. The CDR3 bases are TGCGCCAGCAGCCAACAGACAGGCTACGAGCAGTACTTC. This sequence encodes CASSQQTGYEQYF.

The V and J genes are TRBV5-5 and TRBJ1-6; 8 positions match TRBD1. The V and J ends lost 4 bases and 5 bases, in that order; junction bases with no gene match: 8. Germline assignment: CDR1 SGHKS and CDR2 YYEKEE (reference sequence). This CDR3 is 16 amino acids long. DNA for the CDR3: TGTGCCAGCAGCCACCCGGAGACAGGGGATAATTCACCCCTCCACTTT. Translation: CASSHPETGDNSPLHF.

The gene calls are TRBV19 and TRBJ1-5; a possible D gene is TRBD1 (6 bases). The CDR3 is made up of 12 amino acids. V lost 9 bases and J 2 bases, leaving 8 bases between the germline ends. The germline gives CDR1 LNHDA, CDR2 SQIVND (reference sequence). CDR3 nucleotides: TGTGCCAGCAGGGGAGGCAATCAGCCCCAGCATTTT. Protein product: CASRGGNQPQHF.

In nucleotides, the CDR3 is TGCGCCAGCAGTGAGTCCGGGAGGGAGACCCAGTACTTC. The encoded protein is CASSESGRETQYF. This chain links TRBV10-1 with TRBJ2-5; 7 nucleotides align to TRBD2. The junction had 0 bases not matched to a gene; V was cut back by 0 bases and J by 5 bases. CDR3 length: 13 amino acids. The germline CDR1 and CDR2 sequences are WNHNN and SYGVQD (reference sequence).

This clone was picked up a small number of times. V gene TRBV6-4 combines with J gene TRBJ2-1; the match to TRBD1 covers 8 bases. Per the germline V gene, CDR1 is MRHNA and CDR2 is SNTAGT. This CDR3 contains 14 residues. J lost 6 bases, V lost 6 bases, and 7 bases had no gene match. The CDR3 DNA sequence: TGTGCCAGCAGCGCCTCCGGGACAGGCAATGAGCAGTTCTTC. It is translated as CASSASGTGNEQFF.

The rearrangement joins TRBV4-1 to TRBJ1-1; 7 bases agree with TRBD1. With V trimmed by 1 base and J by 5 bases, 7 bases remained unmatched. Germline V lookup: CDR1 MGHRA, CDR2 YSYEKL. There are 15 residues in the CDR3. CDR3 in amino acids: CASSQVSTGETEAFF. The CDR3 bases are TGCGCCAGCAGCCAAGTCAGTACAGGGGAGACTGAAGCTTTCTTT.

This chain connects TRBV12-5 to TRBJ2-1, with D maybe TRBD1 (6 bases). The CDR3 has 12 residues. CDR1 is LGHNT, CDR2 FRNRAP, per germline. V lost 6 bases and J lost 12, with 15 bases in between. For the CDR3, the DNA is TGTGCTAGTGGACTGGGGGCGGCGGGGCAGTTCTTC. As protein: CASGLGAAGQFF.

The table lists this clone with a count of one. The chain is built from TRBV10-3 and TRBJ2-1, with 8 bases identical to TRBD2. CDR1 ENHRY and CDR2 SYGVKD come from the germline V gene. The CDR3 is 21 amino acids. The V gene end was trimmed by 0 bases and the J gene end by 8 bases; junction bases not matched to a gene: 24. In DNA, the CDR3 is TGTGCCATCAGTGAGTCCGAGGGACTGGGAGCGGGAGTGCTCCATGACGATGAGCAGTTCTTC. It yields the protein CAISESEGLGAGVLHDDEQFF.

The rearrangement uses TRBV2 and TRBJ2-5; TRBD1 agrees at 10 bases. From germline, CDR1 is SNHLY and CDR2 FYNNEI. The J segment lost 4 bases and the V segment lost 4 bases, leaving 9 bases of the junction unmatched. The CDR3 spans 16 residues. The CDR3 DNA reads as TGTGCCAGCAGTGTAAAAGACAGGGGGCGGGGAGAGACCCAGTACTTC. Translation gives CASSVKDRGRGETQYF.

The rearrangement links TRBV7-2 to TRBJ1-5; D unclear. Germline values: CDR1 SGHTA, CDR2 FQGNSA. The CDR3 has 15 residues. The V gene lost 3 bases and the J gene lost 4 bases, with 13 bases spanning the gap. The CDR3 coding sequence is TGTGCCAGCAGCTTTAGGAGGGCCCCAAATCAGCCCCAGCATTTT. Residues: CASSFRRAPNQPQHF.

This chain uses TRBV30 with TRBJ2-1, with TRBD2 matching 11 bases. Germline assignment: CDR1 GTSNPN and CDR2 SVGIG (reference sequence). The CDR3 is 15 residues long. The junction had 2 bases not matched to a gene; V was cut back by 0 bases and J by 4 bases. The CDR3 sequence is CAWSVWTSGYNEQFF. CDR3 bases: TGTGCCTGGAGTGTATGGACTAGCGGGTACAATGAGCAGTTCTTC. Looking up the rest from reference TRBV30 and TRBJ2-1 gives the full variable domain: SQTIHQWPATLVQPVGSPLSLECTVEGTSNPNLYWYRQAAGRGLQLLFYSVGIGQISSEVPQNLSASRPQDRQFILSSKKLLLSDSGFYLCAWSVWTSGYNEQFFGPGTRLTVL.

The CDR3 DNA follows: TGTGCCAGCAGCTCGCCTTACAGGGAAACCAGCTCTGGAAACACCATATATTTT. This sequence encodes CASSSPYRETSSGNTIYF. The chain carries TRBV5-6 and TRBJ1-3; D might be TRBD1 (6 bases). Per the germline V gene, CDR1 is SGHDT and CDR2 is YYEEEE. This CDR3 has 18 residues. The germline V and J ends were trimmed by 3 bases and 0 bases, with 19 bases remaining between them.

This clone was picked up one time. The V call is TRBV27, the J call TRBJ2-7, with D possibly TRBD2 on 7 matching bases. Germline CDR1 and CDR2: MNHEY and SMNVEV (reference sequence). The CDR3 totals 16 residues. V shed 5 bases and J shed 4 bases, with 21 bases lying between them. The CDR3 sequence is CASSPSLGGLPYEQYF. CDR3 sequence (DNA): TGTGCCAGCAGTCCCAGTCTGGGGGGGCTACCATACGAGCAGTACTTC.

V is TRBV6-5 and J is TRBJ2-5; D possibly corresponds to TRBD1 (5 bases). The CDR3 consists of 13 residues. V lost 5 bases and J 4 bases, leaving 11 bases between the germline ends. Per germline, CDR1 MNHEY and CDR2 SVGAGI. DNA of the CDR3: TGTGCCAGCAGTGGGGCTGGCGCAGAGACCCAGTACTTC. Protein product: CASSGAGAETQYF.

The chain employs TRBV6-1 and TRBJ1-5; the match to TRBD1 covers 7 bases. Losses at the gene ends were 10 bases for V and 4 bases for J; bases not matched to a gene: 13. This CDR3 is built from 15 residues. Germline CDR1 is MNHNS and CDR2 is SASEGT. CDR3 loop: CAIKLFDRDNQPQHF. The CDR3 DNA sequence: TGTGCCATCAAACTCTTCGACAGGGATAATCAGCCCCAGCATTTT.

The rearrangement uses TRBV18 and TRBJ2-1, with TRBD1 as a possible D gene (6 bases). This CDR3 comprises 14 residues. V was shortened by 5 bases and J by 5 bases, with 13 bases between the two germline ends. Germline lookup yields CDR1 KGHSH and CDR2 LQKENI. CDR3: CASSFQGLHNEQFF. The CDR3 DNA follows: TGTGCCAGCTCATTTCAGGGGTTGCACAATGAGCAGTTCTTC.

Only one count was recorded for this clone. As DNA, the CDR3 is TGTGCCAGCAGCGTATGGGCGGGGGGCCCCAAGGATACGCAGTATTTT. Translating it yields CASSVWAGGPKDTQYF. The chain links TRBV9 to TRBJ2-3; 8 bases agree with TRBD2. The CDR3 covers 16 residues. CDR1 and CDR2 (germline): SGDLS, YYNGEE. Unmatched junction bases numbered 10, after V lost 1 base and J lost 6 bases.

This chain connects TRBV19 to TRBJ2-5; a possible D gene is TRBD1 (5 bases). The V gene's germline CDR1 is LNHDA and CDR2 SQIVND (reference sequence). The CDR3 totals 14 residues. V lost 3 bases and J 5 bases, leaving 13 bases between the germline ends. The CDR3 spells CASSIGPGQETQYF. The CDR3, as DNA: TGTGCCAGTAGTATTGGTCCAGGGCAGGAGACCCAGTACTTC.

This clone was observed a single time. This chain connects TRBV25-1 to TRBJ1-2; D might be TRBD1 (5 bases). Trimming stripped 5 bases from V and 10 bases from J, with 14 bases between. CDR1 and CDR2 (germline): MGHDK, SYGVNS. The CDR3 extends over 12 amino acids. CDR3 loop: CASSSSGAIYTF. CDR3 bases: TGTGCCAGCAGTAGCTCTGGGGCGATCTACACCTTC.

Here the CDR3 DNA reads TGTGCAAGTCGCTTTCTAGGGGCCTCACCCCTCCACTTT. Translated, it gives CASRFLGASPLHF. The chain couples TRBV12-2 to TRBJ1-6; TRBD1, the D gene given by the table, was not confirmed from the DNA. TRBV12-2 is labeled a pseudogene. The CDR3 length is 13 residues.

This clone was found a few times. V gene TRBV4-1 combines with J gene TRBJ1-6; no definite D call. The germline V and J ends were trimmed by 0 bases and 8 bases, with 11 bases remaining between them. CDR1 MGHRA and CDR2 YSYEKL come from the germline V gene. CDR3 length: 15 amino acids. The CDR3 DNA reads TGCGCCAGCAGCCAAGAGTCCCCAGATTATTCACCCCTCCACTTT. It specifies CASSQESPDYSPLHF.

The chain combines TRBV29-1 with TRBJ1-1; TRBD1 agrees at 10 bases. The CDR3 has 14 amino acids. Germline CDR1 is SQVTM and CDR2 is ANQGSEA. V lost 5 bases, J lost 4 bases, and 7 bases stayed unmatched. The CDR3: CSVLSGTGATEAFF. Here the CDR3 DNA reads TGCAGCGTTCTCTCCGGGACAGGGGCCACTGAAGCTTTCTTT.

In its sample, this clone was seen a few times. The chain is built from TRBV6-5 and TRBJ1-6; the match to TRBD1 covers 9 bases. This CDR3 contains 15 residues. Trimming at V came to 1 base and at J to 8 bases, leaving 3 bases not matched to a gene. CDR1 and CDR2 from the germline V gene are MNHEY and SVGAGI. This CDR3 is CASSYYRQGDSPLHF. The CDR3 DNA reads as TGTGCCAGCAGTTACTACCGACAGGGGGATTCACCCCTCCACTTT.